These 9 T cell receptor beta chains were all obtained from the same sample, sequenced in a study of T cells in Graves' hyperthyroidism and ophthalmopathy. RNA transcripts were the template for amplifying TCR beta CDR3 regions. First-round RT-PCR targeting the TCR CDR3 was performed with the HTBI primer set. TCRdb redid the calling of the multiplex PCR reads with MiXCR, one entry per CDR3 protein. The table lists about 380,000 distinct CDR3 sequences, approximately 17% of them singletons. The source material was blood. The receptors shown here come from a man younger than 30 with Graves' ophthalmopathy.

This chain links TRBV10-3 with TRBJ2-1; TRBD1 aligns across 12 bases. Germline lookup yields CDR1 ENHRY and CDR2 SYGVKD. The CDR3 loop spans 14 amino acids. Trimming cost V 4 bases and J 9 bases; bases outside gene matches: 4. The CDR3: CAISAGTGGVEQFF. The CDR3 DNA is TGTGCCATCAGTGCGGGGACAGGGGGCGTTGAGCAGTTCTTC.

This clonotype was picked up many times. V gene TRBV5-1 combines with J gene TRBJ2-3; no clear D gene. Germline V lookup: CDR1 SGHRS, CDR2 YFSETQ. The ends were cut back, 6 bases at V and 2 bases at J, with 10 bases in the middle. The length of the CDR3 is 13 residues. The DNA of the CDR3 is TGCGCCAGCAACCAGCACCCCACAGATACGCAGTATTTT. This encodes CASNQHPTDTQYF.

The V call is TRBV9, the J call TRBJ1-3; D is perhaps TRBD1 (5 bases). From germline, CDR1 is SGDLS and CDR2 YYNGEE. V lost 7 bases and J lost 4, with 15 bases in between. CDR3 length equals 14 residues. This CDR3 reads CASSPGGIGNTIYF. CDR3 DNA: TGTGCCAGCTCCCCCGGGGGGATCGGAAACACCATATATTTT. Together with reference TRBV9 and TRBJ1-3, the CDR3 gives the full variable domain: DSGVTQTPKHLITATGQRVTLRCSPRSGDLSVYWYQQSLDQGLQFLIQYYNGEERAKGNILERFSAQQFPDLHSELNLSSLELGDSALYFCASSPGGIGNTIYFGEGSWLTVV.

This clonotype was counted ten times or more. The chain couples TRBV12-3 or TRBV12-4 to TRBJ2-1; TRBD2 matches 9 bases. V was pared by 4 bases and J by 7 bases, with 14 bases of the junction left unmatched. CDR3 length equals 17 residues. CDR3 sequence reads: CASSSPRRASGENEQFF. DNA for the CDR3: TGTGCCAGCAGTTCCCCCCGGCGGGCTAGCGGGGAGAATGAGCAGTTCTTC.

This sequence joins TRBV6-1 and TRBJ1-6, with D tentatively TRBD1 (6 bases). The V gene's germline CDR1 is MNHNS and CDR2 SASEGT. Trimming took 6 bases from V and 8 from J, leaving 23 bases between them. The CDR3 sequence is 17 residues long. The CDR3 sequence is CASRTLGTTGSYSPLHF. The CDR3 nucleotides read TGTGCCAGCAGGACTTTGGGGACAACGGGATCCTATTCACCCCTCCACTTT.

There are many counts of this clonotype. The gene calls are TRBV3-1 and TRBJ1-1, with 8 bases fitting TRBD1. The junction had 10 bases not matched to a gene; V was cut back by 0 bases and J by 10 bases. The CDR3 has 15 residues. Germline loops: CDR1 LGHDT, CDR2 YNNKEL (reference sequence). This CDR3 reads CASSQDQGAGGSAFF. The CDR3 DNA sequence: TGTGCCAGCAGCCAAGATCAGGGGGCGGGAGGCTCAGCTTTCTTT.

This chain joins TRBV5-1 and TRBJ2-2; 10 nucleotides match TRBD2. V was clipped by 3 bases and J by 5 bases; unmatched bases: 16. The CDR3 has 19 residues. The germline V gene encodes CDR1 SGHRS and CDR2 YFSETQ. CDR3: CASSSPGLLAGARTGELFF. The CDR3 DNA reads as TGCGCCAGCAGCTCCCCCGGACTCCTAGCGGGGGCCCGTACCGGGGAGCTGTTTTTT.

This clonotype was seen at least ten times. The CDR3 DNA is TGTGCCAGCGGCTCCCGACAGGGGCATAACAATGAGCAGTTCTTC. Residues: CASGSRQGHNNEQFF. The genes are TRBV27 and TRBJ2-1; TRBD1 aligns across 8 bases. Trimming cost V 8 bases and J 5 bases; bases outside gene matches: 11. CDR3 length: 15 amino acids. Germline V gene data show CDR1 as MNHEY and CDR2 as SMNVEV (reference sequence).

This clonotype was counted ten times or more. The genes are TRBV28 and TRBJ1-1; 7 bases fit TRBD1. The CDR3 length is 13 residues. V lost 10 bases, J lost 5 bases, and 10 bases stayed unmatched. Looked up from germline, CDR1 is MDHEN and CDR2 is SYDVKM. The CDR3 sequence is CAIRGGAGTEAFF. DNA of the CDR3: TGTGCCATCCGAGGGGGCGCCGGAACTGAAGCTTTCTTT.